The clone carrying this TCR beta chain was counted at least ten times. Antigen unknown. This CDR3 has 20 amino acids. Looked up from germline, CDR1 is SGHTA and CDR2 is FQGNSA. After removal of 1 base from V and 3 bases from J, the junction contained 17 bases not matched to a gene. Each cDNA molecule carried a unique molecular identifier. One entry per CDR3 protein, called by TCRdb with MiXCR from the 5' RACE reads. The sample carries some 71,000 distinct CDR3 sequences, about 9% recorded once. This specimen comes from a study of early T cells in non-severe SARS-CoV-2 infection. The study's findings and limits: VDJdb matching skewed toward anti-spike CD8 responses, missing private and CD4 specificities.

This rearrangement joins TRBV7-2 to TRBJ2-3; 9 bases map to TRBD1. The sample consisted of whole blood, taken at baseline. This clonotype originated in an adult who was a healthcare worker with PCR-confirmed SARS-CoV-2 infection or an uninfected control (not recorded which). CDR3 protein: CASSLVVGQGTTLPTDTQYF. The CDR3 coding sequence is TGTGCCAGCAGCTTAGTGGTGGGACAGGGTACCACTTTACCGACAGATACGCAGTATTTT.